One and the same sample provided the 25 T cell receptor beta chains below, sequenced in a study of type 1 regulatory T cells. These receptors' antigens are unknown. TCRdb reprocessed the reads with MiXCR, giving one entry per CDR3 protein. This sample has 60,000 to 80,000 distinct CDR3 sequences, with about three fifths found just once. The sample taken for sequencing was cultured T cells, either the whole culture or a sorted T cell fraction (not recorded which). Subset denoted: Tr1-enriched cell product generated in vitro against host alloantigens. All receptors come from a human donor in good health.

V gene TRBV7-2 combines with J gene TRBJ2-1; maybe TRBD1 (5 bases). Looked up from germline, CDR1 is SGHTA and CDR2 is FQGNSA. Trimming took off 4 bases at V and 2 bases at J, with 9 bases between the two ends. CDR3 length: 14 residues. The CDR3 here is CASSSWGAYNEQFF. The CDR3 DNA sequence: TGTGCCAGCAGCTCTTGGGGCGCCTACAATGAGCAGTTCTTC. Full variable domain (remainder filled in from reference TRBV7-2 and TRBJ2-1): GAGVSQSPSNKVTEKGKDVELRCDPISGHTALYWYRQSLGQGLEFLIYFQGNSAPDKSGLPSDRFSAERTGGSVSTLTIQRTQQEDSAVYLCASSSWGAYNEQFFGPGTRLTVL.

The chain uses TRBV5-1 and TRBJ2-3, with a weak D call TRBD1 (6 bases). Trimming removed 5 bases from V and 4 bases from J, with 20 bases in between. The CDR3 extends over 16 amino acids. The germline CDR1 and CDR2 sequences are SGHRS and YFSETQ. The CDR3, as DNA: TGCGCCAGCAGAAAAGAACAGGGAAGTTTGTCAGATACGCAGTATTTT. It is translated as CASRKEQGSLSDTQYF. Full variable domain (outside the CDR3, taken from reference TRBV5-1 and TRBJ2-3): KAGVTQTPRYLIKTRGQQVTLSCSPISGHRSVSWYQQTPGQGLQFLFEYFSETQRNKGNFPGRFSGRQFSNSRSEMNVSTLELGDSALYLCASRKEQGSLSDTQYFGPGTRLTVL.

The V call is TRBV3-1, the J call TRBJ1-4, with D hard to call. Trimming pared 0 bases from V and 12 bases from J, leaving 5 bases between. The germline CDR1 and CDR2 sequences are LGHDT and YNNKEL (reference sequence). This CDR3 is built from 11 residues. DNA of the CDR3: TGTGCCAGCAGCCAAGAGCACCAACTGTTTTTT. Translated, it gives CASSQEHQLFF.

This chain links TRBV3-1 with TRBJ1-3, with D perhaps TRBD1 (5 bases). The CDR3 runs to 16 residues. CDR1 and CDR2 (germline): LGHDT, YNNKEL (reference sequence). V dropped 3 bases and J dropped 5 bases, with 17 bases sitting between them. CDR3 residues: CASSQTPGLKRNTIYF. CDR3 DNA sequence: TGTGCCAGCAGCCAGACCCCGGGACTGAAGAGAAACACCATATATTTT.

The CDR3 loop is CASSEDGLANNEQFF. CDR3 nucleotides: TGTGCCAGCAGTGAAGATGGACTAGCTAACAATGAGCAGTTCTTC. The genes are TRBV6-1 and TRBJ2-1; TRBD2 matches at 8 bases. In germline, CDR1 is MNHNS, CDR2 SASEGT. Trimming removed 1 base from V and 5 bases from J; junction bases left unmatched: 4. This CDR3 has 15 residues.

This chain connects TRBV6-2 or TRBV6-3 to TRBJ2-1; D is undetermined. In germline, CDR1 is MNHEY, CDR2 SVGEGT. CDR3 length: 12 amino acids. V lost 6 bases and J 9 bases, leaving 12 bases between the germline ends. In nucleotides, the CDR3 is TGTGCCAGCAGCGACACGACAAGTGAGCAGTTCTTC. Translated, it gives CASSDTTSEQFF.

The gene calls are TRBV18 and TRBJ2-7; D gene uncertain. V gave up 0 bases and J gave up 7 bases, with 16 bases separating them. The CDR3 runs to 15 residues. The germline V gene encodes CDR1 KGHSH and CDR2 LQKENI. The CDR3 region has the DNA TGTGCCAGCTCACCACCCAGTAAGGCTGACGGAGAGCAGTACTTC. Its protein product is CASSPPSKADGEQYF.

This chain joins TRBV4-3 and TRBJ2-3, with TRBD2 matching 8 bases. This CDR3 is built from 16 residues. V was pared by 0 bases and J by 4 bases, with 6 bases of the junction left unmatched. The germline V gene has CDR1 LGHNA and CDR2 YSLEER. CDR3 in amino acids: CASSQDPTSVADTQYF. The DNA of the CDR3 is TGCGCCAGCAGCCAAGATCCGACTAGCGTGGCAGATACGCAGTATTTT.

The chain employs TRBV20-1 and TRBJ2-7; D call uncertain. V was pared by 4 bases and J by 0 bases, with 10 bases between. Germline loops: CDR1 DFQATT, CDR2 SNEGSKA (reference sequence). CDR3 length: 13 amino acids. CDR3 sequence: CSATTYLSYEQYF. CDR3 in DNA: TGCAGTGCTACTACTTACCTCTCCTACGAGCAGTACTTC.

This clonotype occurred a few times. This chain connects TRBV7-2 to TRBJ2-7; D is possibly TRBD1 (6 bases). Deletions cut 0 bases from V and 4 bases from J, with 16 bases between. The CDR3 is 16 residues long. Germline CDR1 SGHTA, CDR2 FQGNSA. For the CDR3, the DNA is TGTGCCAGCAGCTTAGCTGTGGGGGCTTTTCCTTACGAGCAGTACTTC. It yields the protein CASSLAVGAFPYEQYF.

The V and J genes are TRBV10-2 and TRBJ1-1; D gene uncertain. CDR3 length: 13 residues. Looked up from germline, CDR1 is WSHSY and CDR2 is SAAADI. V lost 4 bases to trimming and J lost 3 bases, with 9 bases between them. The CDR3 sequence: CASSGLDYTEAFF. CDR3 coding DNA: TGCGCCAGCAGTGGCCTGGACTACACTGAAGCTTTCTTT.

J is TRBJ1-4 and V is TRBV18; tentative D call: TRBD1 (5 bases). This CDR3 is built from 13 residues. The V and J ends lost 4 bases and 5 bases respectively, with 8 bases between them. Germline-derived CDR1 and CDR2 are KGHSH and LQKENI. The CDR3 coding sequence is TGTGCCAGCTCACGGGGCTTGAATGAAAAACTGTTTTTT. Protein sequence: CASSRGLNEKLFF.

This chain links TRBV2 with TRBJ2-3; TRBD1 might be the D (5 bases). V gave up 6 bases and J gave up 2 bases, with 12 bases separating them. CDR3 length equals 14 residues. Germline values: CDR1 SNHLY, CDR2 FYNNEI. The CDR3 DNA follows: TGTGCCAGCAGGTATCTTGGGGCCACAGATACGCAGTATTTT. Its translation: CASRYLGATDTQYF.

This clonotype was detected once. V gene TRBV19 combines with J gene TRBJ2-1; D gene uncertain. The germline gives CDR1 LNHDA, CDR2 SQIVND (reference sequence). Trimming took off 2 bases at V and 4 bases at J, with 6 bases between the two ends. The CDR3 runs 13 residues. The CDR3 coding sequence is TGTGCCAGTAGTATAATATCGTACAATGAGCAGTTCTTC. It translates to CASSIISYNEQFF. The full variable domain, with the rest looked up from reference TRBV19 and TRBJ2-1, is DGGITQSPKYLFRKEGQNVTLSCEQNLNHDAMYWYRQDPGQGLRLIYYSQIVNDFQKGDIAEGYSVSREKKESFPLTVTSAQKNPTAFYLCASSIISYNEQFFGPGTRLTVL.

The CDR3 DNA is TGTGCCAGCTCACCACCCGGACGGGAATACGAGCAGTACTTC. Translation gives CASSPPGREYEQYF. The chain couples TRBV18 to TRBJ2-7; tentative D call: TRBD2 (5 bases). The CDR3 extends over 14 amino acids. Germline V gives CDR1 KGHSH, CDR2 LQKENI. V was cut by 0 bases and J by 4 bases, with 10 bases left in between.

The genes are TRBV7-2 and TRBJ2-4; perhaps TRBD2 as D (6 bases). This CDR3 has 15 amino acids. The V end lost 1 base, the J end lost 5 bases, and 12 bases lay between the germline ends. The germline CDR1 and CDR2 sequences are SGHTA and FQGNSA. CDR3 sequence: CASSLDGGNQNIQYF. The CDR3 DNA is TGTGCCAGCAGCTTAGATGGGGGGAACCAAAACATTCAGTACTTC.

This clonotype is a singleton in its sample. This rearrangement joins TRBV7-3 to TRBJ2-3; TRBD2 aligns across 11 bases. In germline, CDR1 is SGHTA, CDR2 FQGTGA. The trim removed 4 bases at V and 1 base at J, leaving 1 base unmatched. The CDR3 has 15 amino acids. CDR3: CASSSGLAGTDTQYF. CDR3 nucleotide sequence: TGTGCCAGCAGCTCGGGACTAGCGGGCACAGATACGCAGTATTTT.

This clonotype has a handful of counts. This rearrangement joins TRBV20-1 to TRBJ2-3; 10 positions match TRBD2. Germline CDR1 is DFQATT and CDR2 is SNEGSKA (reference sequence). With 8 bases clipped from V and 3 bases from J, the junction kept 8 bases outside the gene matches. The CDR3 totals 14 residues. CDR3 region: CSTTGLAVTDTQYF. The DNA of the CDR3 is TGCAGTACCACAGGACTAGCGGTGACAGATACGCAGTATTTT.

The chain uses TRBV7-2 and TRBJ1-5; the D is unclear. This CDR3 has 15 amino acids. V lost 3 bases and J 6 bases, leaving 15 bases between the germline ends. Germline values: CDR1 SGHTA, CDR2 FQGNSA. The CDR3 DNA is TGTGCCAGCAGCTTGGACCCCTCAGCAAGTCAGCCCCAGCATTTT. Translating it yields CASSLDPSASQPQHF.

This clonotype was counted between two and nine times. The gene calls are TRBV20-1 and TRBJ2-7, with 7 nucleotides matching TRBD2. This CDR3 contains 14 residues. CDR1 and CDR2 from the germline V gene are DFQATT and SNEGSKA (reference sequence). V lost 6 bases and J lost 0; bases outside the gene matches: 8. The CDR3 reads CSAVTGLNSYEQYF. The CDR3 DNA sequence: TGCAGTGCCGTTACGGGACTAAACTCCTACGAGCAGTACTTC.

This chain connects TRBV7-3 to TRBJ2-3; D is unclear. V lost 5 bases to trimming and J lost 6 bases, with 15 bases between them. The CDR3 contains 14 residues. Germline CDR1 SGHTA, CDR2 FQGTGA. The CDR3 sequence: CASSPDRGRDTQYF. The DNA for the CDR3 is TGTGCCAGCAGCCCTGACCGCGGTCGTGATACGCAGTATTTT.

This clonotype was detected a few times. The V call is TRBV25-1, the J call TRBJ2-1, with D maybe TRBD2 (5 bases). The CDR3 extends over 13 amino acids. V shed 5 bases and J shed 10 bases, with 15 bases lying between them. Germline values: CDR1 MGHDK, CDR2 SYGVNS. In nucleotides, the CDR3 is TGTGCCAGCAGTACCCAACTCAGCGGAGAGCAGTTCTTC. It specifies CASSTQLSGEQFF.

The rearrangement links TRBV27 to TRBJ1-1; no firm D call. Germline V gene data show CDR1 as MNHEY and CDR2 as SMNVEV (reference sequence). The CDR3 covers 15 residues. V lost 6 bases and J 0 bases, leaving 14 bases between the germline ends. CDR3 amino acids: CASSSRLRMNTEAFF. CDR3 DNA sequence: TGTGCCAGCAGCTCCCGTCTTCGGATGAACACTGAAGCTTTCTTT.

The chain employs TRBV15 and TRBJ2-1, with a weak D call TRBD2 (6 bases). Germline-derived CDR1 and CDR2 are LNHNV and YYDKDF (reference sequence). There are 18 residues in the CDR3. V lost 3 bases to trimming and J lost 6 bases, with 24 bases between them. The DNA for the CDR3 is TGTGCCACCAGCAGCGCTAAACTCCGGGACTGGTGGGGCAATGAGCAGTTCTTC. It is translated as CATSSAKLRDWWGNEQFF.

The rearrangement uses TRBV27 and TRBJ1-1; perhaps TRBD1 as D (5 bases). Germline V gives CDR1 MNHEY, CDR2 SMNVEV (reference sequence). CDR3 size: 12 residues. V was clipped by 3 bases and J by 6 bases, with 8 bases between them. The CDR3 protein is CASSFWGAEAFF. CDR3 sequence (DNA): TGTGCCAGCAGTTTTTGGGGGGCTGAAGCTTTCTTT.